This T cell receptor (beta chain) was captured by sequencing in a study of T cell changes during pregnancy in multiple sclerosis. From germline, CDR1 is LNHDA and CDR2 SQIVND (reference sequence). The CDR3 totals 14 residues. J lost 6 bases, V lost 7 bases, and 7 bases had no gene match. Using immunoSEQ multiplex PCR, the repertoire was profiled, and TCRdb retains in-frame clones only, with some absent. The sample includes approximately 90,000 clones, around 94% of them seen just once. Sequenced here: peripheral blood, sampled in the third trimester of pregnancy. The TCR was taken from a female donor with multiple sclerosis, enrolled in a pregnancy study. The rearrangement uses TRBV19 and TRBJ2-3; the match to TRBD1 covers 10 bases. The CDR3 loop reads CASTIGTGVDTQYF. The DNA of the CDR3 is TGTGCCAGTACCATCGGGACAGGGGTTGATACGCAGTATTTT.